These T cell receptor beta chains were read from a single sample in a study of cytomegalovirus exposure and HLA in healthy donors. Method: immunoSEQ multiplex PCR; TCRdb's copy keeps in-frame clones and lacks some. The profile covers under 100,000 clones, with 96% appearing a single time and 0.78% taken by the ten largest. Sample: PBMCs. The receptors derive from a man younger than 30 in good health and CMV-seronegative. Each CDR3 is given with its conserved first and last residue. D genes are given only for firm matches. The listing skips clone size in some rows; elsewhere it reads once, few, many or a size class.

V gene	D gene	J gene	clone size	CDR3 DNA	CDR3 protein
TRBV5-1	.	TRBJ2-7	.	TGCGCCAGCAGCCCAGGCTATTACGAGCAGTACTTC	CASSPGYYEQYF
TRBV5-4	TRBD2	TRBJ2-5	.	TGTGCCAGCAGACCTGGACTAGCGGGAGGCGGGAAAGAAGAGACCCAGTACTTC	CASRPGLAGGGKEETQYF
TRBV7-8	.	TRBJ1-1	.	TGTGCCAGCATTCTCCCCGGGAGGGCGAACACTGAAGCTTTCTTT	CASILPGRANTEAFF
TRBV6-5	TRBD2	TRBJ2-7	once	TGTGCCAGCTTCTCGGGGGGCTCCTACGAGCAGTACTTC	CASFSGGSYEQYF
TRBV4-1	.	TRBJ2-7	.	TGCGCCAGCAGCCAGGGACGGGCAGGGGTCCCCTACGAGCAGTACTTC	CASSQGRAGVPYEQYF
TRBV18	.	TRBJ1-1	once	TGTGCCAGCTCACTTGGACAAGCAGCTTTCTTT	CASSLGQAAFF
TRBV15	.	TRBJ1-5	.	TGTGCCACCAGCAGAGATGTTCTCGGTAGCAATCAGCCCCAGCATTTT	CATSRDVLGSNQPQHF
TRBV29-1	TRBD1	TRBJ2-1	.	TGCAGCGTTGTTGGACAGGGGGCCACCCCTAATGAGCAGTTCTTC	CSVVGQGATPNEQFF
TRBV11-3	TRBD1	TRBJ2-6	.	TGTGCCAGCAGCCCCCGAGGGACAGGGGGCGCTGGGGCCAACGTCCTGACTTTC	CASSPRGTGGAGANVLTF
TRBV7-8	TRBD1	TRBJ1-2	once	TGTGCCAGCAGCTTTCAGGGGGGCGATATGTTTTCTGGCTACACCTTC	CASSFQGGDMFSGYTF
TRBV9	TRBD1	TRBJ1-2	.	TGTGCCAGCAGAGATCCCGGGACAGTTTATGGCTACACCTTC	CASRDPGTVYGYTF
TRBV14	TRBD2	TRBJ2-6	.	TGTGCCAGCAGCCAAGAAAGACTAGCGGGAACTGGGGCCAACGTCCTGACTTTC	CASSQERLAGTGANVLTF
TRBV11-3	.	TRBJ2-3	.	TGTGCCAGCAGCACCCAGGGAACAGATACGCAGTATTTT	CASSTQGTDTQYF
TRBV5-1	.	TRBJ1-1	.	TGCGCCAGCACTCGAACGGGGGACGGCAGAGAAGCTTTCTTT	CASTRTGDGREAFF
TRBV7-8	TRBD2	TRBJ2-1	.	TGTGCCAGCACTCGACTAGCGGACCCGCCGTTCTTC	CASTRLADPPFF
TRBV11-2	.	TRBJ2-1	.	TGTGCCAGCAGTTTTAGGGGGAACTACAATGAGCAGTTCTTC	CASSFRGNYNEQFF
TRBV10-3	TRBD1	TRBJ1-2	once	TGTGCCATCAGCGTTGGGACAGGGGCAAGTGGTGGCTACACCTTC	CAISVGTGASGGYTF
TRBV25-1	TRBD1	TRBJ1-1	.	TGTGCCAGCAGTGAAGCAGGGGGCGTCACTGAAGCTTTCTTT	CASSEAGGVTEAFF
TRBV5-8	TRBD2	TRBJ2-3	.	TGTGCCAGCAGCCCGGGGGGGCTACACACAGATACGCAGTATTTT	CASSPGGLHTDTQYF
TRBV18	.	TRBJ2-1	.	TGTGCCAGCTCTCAGAGCGGGCCACGCTCCTACAATGAGCAGTTCTTC	CASSQSGPRSYNEQFF
TRBV7-9	TRBD1	TRBJ2-1	.	TGTGCCAGCAGCTTAGTGGGGCGACAGGGGATTTACAATGAGCAGTTCTTC	CASSLVGRQGIYNEQFF
TRBV5-1	TRBD1	TRBJ1-2	.	TGCGCCAGCAGCTTGGGCGCGGGACAGGGTGAGGATGGCTACACCTTC	CASSLGAGQGEDGYTF
TRBV28	.	TRBJ1-4	.	TGTGCCAGCAGGAGGACTAATGAAAAACTGTTTTTT	CASRRTNEKLFF
TRBV6-5	TRBD1	TRBJ2-5	.	TGTGCCAGCAGGAGCCCCAGGGGGCGAGAGACCCAGTACTTC	CASRSPRGRETQYF
TRBV10-1	.	TRBJ2-7	.	TGCGCCAGCAGTGAGTCCGCCAGGGAAGAGCAGTACTTC	CASSESAREEQYF
TRBV19	TRBD1	TRBJ2-5	.	TGTGCCAGTAGTAGTCAGGGGGCAGAGACCCAGTACTTC	CASSSQGAETQYF
TRBV7-8	TRBD2	TRBJ2-1	.	TGTGCCAGCAGCTTAGTGGTCCCTAGCGGGAGCTCCTACAATGAGCAGTTCTTC	CASSLVVPSGSSYNEQFF
TRBV6-1	TRBD1	TRBJ2-7	.	TGTGCCAGCTCGACAGGGGGAGTATACGAGCAGTACTTC	CASSTGGVYEQYF
TRBV9	.	TRBJ1-2	.	TGTGCCAGCAGCGCCCGTAGAGGAAACGGCTACACCTTC	CASSARRGNGYTF
TRBV7-9	.	TRBJ1-2	.	TGTGCCAGCAGCTTAGGTTGGGCGCGCTACACCTTC	CASSLGWARYTF
TRBV7-9	TRBD2	TRBJ2-1	.	TGTGCCAGCAGCCCACTTCTAGCGGGAGTATCGTACAATGAGCAGTTCTTC	CASSPLLAGVSYNEQFF
TRBV19	TRBD1	TRBJ1-2	.	TGTGCCAGTAGTATCCCTCCGGGACAGGGGTCCTATGGCTACACCTTC	CASSIPPGQGSYGYTF
TRBV7-9	TRBD1	TRBJ1-2	.	TGTGCCAGCAGCCGAAACCAGGGGGCTATTGGCTACACCTTC	CASSRNQGAIGYTF
TRBV15	.	TRBJ1-4	.	TGTGCCACCAGCAGAGATCAAGGGGGTTCAGGGGAAAAACTGTTTTTT	CATSRDQGGSGEKLFF
TRBV19	TRBD1	TRBJ1-2	.	TGTGCCAGTAGTAAGCCTGGGACAGCGCTGATCTATGGCTACACCTTC	CASSKPGTALIYGYTF
TRBV19	.	TRBJ2-2	.	TGTGCCACCTTCAAGCACGAGAGGGGGGAGCTGTTTTTT	CATFKHERGELFF
TRBV27	TRBD1	TRBJ2-1	.	TGTGCCAGCAGTTCGTGGACAGGGGGGCTTTCCTACAATGAGCAGTTCTTC	CASSSWTGGLSYNEQFF
TRBV5-1	.	TRBJ1-1	.	TGCGCCAGCAGCTTTGGTAGGGCGACGACAGGAAGGAACACTGAAGCTTTCTTT	CASSFGRATTGRNTEAFF
TRBV19	.	TRBJ2-1	.	TGTGCCAGTAGTATGTGGGTGGAGACAGCGGGCCCCCTTCCTACCTACAATGAGCAGTTCTTC	CASSMWVETAGPLPTYNEQFF
TRBV5-1	TRBD2	TRBJ2-1	.	TGCGCCAGCAGCATAGCGGGAGGGGATTACAATGAGCAGTTCTTC	CASSIAGGDYNEQFF
TRBV9	TRBD1	TRBJ1-2	.	TGTGCCAGCAGCGTAGGGCCAGGGGGTAACGGCTACACCTTC	CASSVGPGGNGYTF
TRBV7-2	TRBD2	TRBJ2-1	.	TGTGCCAGCAGCCCGGGACTAGCGCCCTACAATGAGCAGTTCTTC	CASSPGLAPYNEQFF
TRBV5-1	.	TRBJ1-5	.	TGCGCCCCCGATAGTAACAGGGAAGGTCATCAGCCCCAGCATTTT	CAPDSNREGHQPQHF
TRBV25-1	.	TRBJ2-5	.	TGTGCCAGCAGTGACAGGCCGAACGTGTACCAAGAGACCCAGTACTTC	CASSDRPNVYQETQYF
TRBV5-5	TRBD1	TRBJ1-2	.	TGTGCCAGCAGCTCGACAGGGCTGCGCGGCTACACCTTC	CASSSTGLRGYTF
TRBV7-2	TRBD2	TRBJ2-4	once	TGTGCCAGCAGCCCCAGGGGCGGGAGGGCGAAAAACATTCAGTACTTC	CASSPRGGRAKNIQYF
TRBV19	TRBD2	TRBJ2-1	.	TGTGCCAGTACTATATCCGGGGGGTTGGTGAATGAGCAGTTCTTC	CASTISGGLVNEQFF
TRBV28	TRBD1	TRBJ2-1	once	TGTGCCAGCAGTGGATCCGGGACAGGGGTTTACAATGAGCAGTTCTTC	CASSGSGTGVYNEQFF
TRBV5-6	.	TRBJ1-1	.	TGTGCCAGCAGCTTAACCGCAGGGGCGGCTGAAGCTTTCTTT	CASSLTAGAAEAFF
TRBV5-6	.	TRBJ2-4	once	TGTGCCAGCAGCAAGACGGGTTATCTTGCCAAAAACATTCAGTACTTC	CASSKTGYLAKNIQYF
TRBV5-1	.	TRBJ1-1	.	TGCGCCAGCAGCGCCGCCGTCGGCACTGAAGCTTTCTTT	CASSAAVGTEAFF
TRBV5-1	TRBD1	TRBJ2-1	.	TGCGCCAGCAGCTTGGGGGACAGGGGTGGGAATGAGCAGTTCTTC	CASSLGDRGGNEQFF
TRBV6-4	.	TRBJ2-1	.	TGTGCCAGCAGTGACAGTCCCCCCGGCGGGACCTTTAGAAGTGAGCAGTTCTTC	CASSDSPPGGTFRSEQFF
TRBV13	TRBD2	TRBJ2-1	.	TGTGCCAGCAGCCCGGGGAGGAGAGTTATACTAGCGGGCAGTAACAATGAGCAGTTCTTC	CASSPGRRVILAGSNNEQFF
TRBV7-3	.	TRBJ2-1	.	TGTGCCAGCAGCTCTAGTGTTAGCCCCTACAATGAGCAGTTCTTC	CASSSSVSPYNEQFF